Listed below are T cell receptor beta chains from one sample, sequenced in a study of T cell responses to AZD1222 COVID-19 vaccine. Libraries were prepared by immunoSEQ multiplex PCR; TCRdb keeps only in-frame clonotypes and omits some of them. This sample has roughly 200,000 clones, with roughly 88% found just once. Sequencing was performed on peripheral blood, taken on day 0 of AZD1222 vaccination. The receptors derive from an adult in good health. Each CDR3 is given with its conserved first and last residue. Fields, in order: J gene, D gene, clone size, V gene, CDR3 DNA, CDR3 protein. A D gene is named only where the DNA matches it firmly. Where a row states a size, it is once, few, many or the class of an expanded clone; other rows omit it.

TRBJ1-1 NA NA TRBV3-1/TRBV3-2 TGTGCCAGCACAATCCAGACCGGCAGCACTGAAGCTTTCTTT CASTIQTGSTEAFF
TRBJ2-3 NA NA TRBV7-7 TGTGCCAGCAATTTCCGGGGGCGCGGCACAGATACGCAGTATTTT CASNFRGRGTDTQYF
TRBJ1-4 NA NA TRBV27 TGTGCCACGGGGAGCAACGCCCTAAATGAAAAACTGTTTTTT CATGSNALNEKLFF
TRBJ1-5 NA NA TRBV6-5 TGTGCCAGCAGTTACTTAGGTTTTAATCAGCCCCAGCATTTT CASSYLGFNQPQHF
TRBJ1-2 TRBD1 NA TRBV6-4 TGTGCCAGCAGCCCCAGAGGGGGGACAGGGAACTATGGCTACACCTTC CASSPRGGTGNYGYTF
TRBJ2-1 TRBD2 NA TRBV4-2 TGTGCCAGCAGCCAAACAGGTACTGGGAGGGGTGAGCAGTTCTTC CASSQTGTGRGEQFF
TRBJ2-2 NA NA TRBV6-5 TGTGCCAGCAGCCCCGACAGCCCCCGGGCCGGGGAGCTGTTTTTT CASSPDSPRAGELFF
TRBJ2-2 NA NA TRBV6-4 TGTGCCAGCAGTGACTCCCGGGGAACCGGGGAGCTGTTTTTT CASSDSRGTGELFF
TRBJ2-7 TRBD1 once TRBV7-9 TGTGCCAGCAGTTTACAGGGGGCCACCTACGAGCAGTACTTC CASSLQGATYEQYF
TRBJ2-2 NA once TRBV11-3 TGTGCCAGCAGCTTAGGGTTTTCAGGGATCGCCGGGGAGCTGTTTTTT CASSLGFSGIAGELFF
TRBJ2-5 TRBD1 NA TRBV4-1 TGCGCCAGCAGCCTAGGACAGGGCGCTTTAGAGACCCAGTACTTC CASSLGQGALETQYF
TRBJ2-2 NA NA TRBV7-3 TGTGCCAGCAGCTTAGCAGCGGCGAACACCGGGGAGCTGTTTTTT CASSLAAANTGELFF
TRBJ2-5 TRBD2 NA TRBV29-1 TGCAGCGTTGCGGGGGGGGGTCAAGAGACCCAGTACTTC CSVAGGGQETQYF
TRBJ1-1 NA NA TRBV6-1 TGTGCCAGCAGTGAAGGGGGGGGTACTGAAGCTTTCTTT CASSEGGGTEAFF
TRBJ2-7 TRBD1 NA TRBV24-1 TGTGCCACCAGTGAGTCGGGACAGTTGGACTTC CATSESGQLDF
TRBJ2-7 NA NA TRBV12-1 TGTGCCAGCAGCCACCAACCCTGGGGGGTTCCCCCCGGGCAGTACTTC CASSHQPWGVPPGQYF
TRBJ2-7 TRBD1 NA TRBV4-1 TGCGCCAGCAGCCAAGGACAGGGTCAGCACGAGCAGTACTTC CASSQGQGQHEQYF
TRBJ2-4 NA NA TRBV7-3 TGTGCCAGCAGCTTAGAGGGTGGCAGGGAAAACATTCAGTACTTC CASSLEGGRENIQYF
TRBJ1-1 TRBD1 many TRBV2 TGTGCCAGCAGTGACCAGGGGGCGAACACTGAAGCTTTCTTT CASSDQGANTEAFF
TRBJ1-5 NA NA TRBV7-6 TGTGCCAGCAGCTTAGGGCGGGGGGGCAGAAGCAATCAGCCCCAGCATTTT CASSLGRGGRSNQPQHF
TRBJ2-6 NA once TRBV5-1 TGCGCCAGTACTCCTAGGCTCTCTGGGGCCAACGTCCTGACTTTC CASTPRLSGANVLTF
TRBJ1-5 NA NA TRBV28 TGTGCCTCTGCGAATAGCAATCAGCCCCAGCATTTT CASANSNQPQHF
TRBJ1-1 NA NA TRBV4-1 TGCGCCAGCAGCCAAGTCGACGGGAACACTGAAGCTTTCTTT CASSQVDGNTEAFF
TRBJ2-7 NA NA TRBV14 TGTGCCAGCAGCAACACAGTCTCCTACGAGCAGTACTTC CASSNTVSYEQYF
TRBJ1-2 TRBD1 once TRBV9 TGTGCCAGCAGCGTAGACCCCGGGACAGGGTCTGGCTACACCTTC CASSVDPGTGSGYTF
TRBJ2-4 NA NA TRBV4-1 TGCGCCAGCAGAGGCAGTAACATTCAGTACTTC CASRGSNIQYF
TRBJ1-5 TRBD1 NA TRBV5-5 TGTGCCAGCAGCCTAGAATGGGGACAGGACAATCAGCCCCAGCATTTT CASSLEWGQDNQPQHF
TRBJ1-3 NA few TRBV3-1/TRBV3-2 TGTGCCAGCAGCCAAAACGGGGGAACTGGAAACACCATATATTTT CASSQNGGTGNTIYF
TRBJ2-5 NA NA TRBV20-1 TGCAGTGCTAGGTCCGGGGAGACCCAGTACTTC CSARSGETQYF
TRBJ2-7 TRBD2 NA TRBV5-1 TGCGCCAGCAGCTTAGTTAGCGGGGCCAGCTCCTACGAGCAGTACTTC CASSLVSGASSYEQYF
TRBJ2-7 NA NA TRBV5-1 TGCGCCAGCAGCTTGGAACCAGGCAGACGCTCCTACGAGCAGTACTTC CASSLEPGRRSYEQYF
TRBJ2-7 NA NA TRBV6-5 TGTGCCAGGGGGGCGTGCGAGCAGTACTTC CARGACEQYF
TRBJ2-7 NA NA TRBV5-1 TGCGCCAGCGGGGCCGGGACCAGCTACGAGCAGTACTTC CASGAGTSYEQYF
TRBJ1-5 NA few TRBV30 TGTGCCTGGAGTGTACAGGCTGAACAGCCCCAGCATTTT CAWSVQAEQPQHF
TRBJ1-3 TRBD1 NA TRBV28 TGTGCCAGCTGGCCCCGCGGGACAGCTGGAAACACCATATATTTT CASWPRGTAGNTIYF